This paragraph covers one T cell receptor (beta chain) sequence. Its cognate antigen is unknown. The data were produced by immunoSEQ multiplex PCR, yet TCRdb's version contains in-frame clones alone and is incomplete. The table shows roughly 36,000 clones, with 65% to 75% occurring only once. From germline, CDR1 is MNHEY and CDR2 SVGAGI. The V segment lost 6 bases and the J segment 8 bases; nucleotides outside the gene matches: 9. The length of the CDR3 is 14 residues. These data come from a study of OX40 agonist ivuxolimab in advanced cancers. Study information: An agonistic human IgG2 monoclonal antibody against OX40 (CD134) was given.

Whole-study findings and limits: More expanded clones were seen, on average, in CD8+ T cells than in CD4+.

Sequenced here: CD4+ or CD8+ T cells sorted from blood, sampled in a trial of the OX40 agonist ivuxolimab. The gene calls are TRBV6-5 and TRBJ1-2, with TRBD1 matching over 10 bases. The source of this sequence is an adult with an advanced solid tumor such as melanoma, head and neck, liver or kidney cancer. The CDR3 DNA reads TGTGCCAGCAGACCAAATGACAGGGGGCGAGGCTACACCTTC. Protein product: CASRPNDRGRGYTF.